Following are 31 T cell receptor beta chains from one sample sequenced in a study of T-cell memory formation after mild COVID-19. Each CDR3 protein gets one entry after TCRdb re-called the 5' RACE reads with MiXCR. The table records under 450,000 distinct CDR3 sequences, roughly a quarter of them present only once. The material sequenced was PBMCs or a T cell subset sorted from them (not recorded which). These TCRs come from an adult woman who had mild COVID-19 (a few samples of this study predate the infection). Cell type and time point are not known.

This clonotype was counted between two and nine times. The gene calls are TRBV5-1 and TRBJ1-1, with TRBD1 matching 8 bases. With V trimmed by 4 bases and J by 1 base, 3 bases remained unmatched. Looked up from germline, CDR1 is SGHRS and CDR2 is YFSETQ. This CDR3 has 14 amino acids. CDR3 in DNA: TGCGCCAGCAGCGTGACAGGGGCGAACACTGAAGCTTTCTTT. This codes for CASSVTGANTEAFF.

In its sample, this clonotype was seen a few times. The chain has TRBV12-3 or TRBV12-4 and TRBJ2-7; 8 bases line up with TRBD2. There are 12 residues in the CDR3. V was pared by 7 bases and J by 6 bases, with 5 bases of the junction left unmatched. CDR3 protein: CASTRGGGEQYF. In DNA form, the CDR3 reads TGTGCCAGCACCCGGGGGGGTGGCGAGCAGTACTTC.

This chain connects TRBV5-1 to TRBJ1-5, with unresolved D. The germline V and J ends were trimmed by 8 bases and 0 bases, with 12 bases remaining between them. Looked up from germline, CDR1 is SGHRS and CDR2 is YFSETQ. The CDR3 covers 14 residues. The CDR3 sequence: CASSVGYSNQPQHF. The CDR3 coding sequence is TGCGCCAGTTCAGTTGGTTATAGCAATCAGCCCCAGCATTTT.

The chain joins TRBV2 to TRBJ2-2, with TRBD2 matching over 8 bases. The CDR3 has 14 amino acids. In germline, CDR1 is SNHLY, CDR2 FYNNEI. The trim removed 6 bases at V and 4 bases at J, leaving 4 bases unmatched. Here the CDR3 DNA reads TGTGCCAGCAGGCCCGGGACTAGCACCGGGGAGCTGTTTTTT. Protein: CASRPGTSTGELFF.

The chain has TRBV12-3 or TRBV12-4 and TRBJ1-2; TRBD1 might be the D (5 bases). The CDR3 sequence is 16 residues long. V was pared by 5 bases and J by 0 bases, with 16 bases between. Written as DNA, the CDR3 is TGTGCCAGCAGTGCGAACCCGACAGTTACTAACTATGGCTACACCTTC. This translates into CASSANPTVTNYGYTF.

The table lists this clonotype with a few counts. The gene calls are TRBV20-1 and TRBJ2-7, with 7 nucleotides matching TRBD2. After removal of 1 base from V and 4 bases from J, the junction contained 7 bases not matched to a gene. The CDR3 is 14 residues long. The germline CDR1 and CDR2 sequences are DFQATT and SNEGSKA (reference sequence). CDR3 amino acids: CSARVGTNWYEQYF. The DNA of the CDR3 is TGCAGTGCTAGAGTTGGGACTAATTGGTACGAGCAGTACTTC.

V usage is TRBV7-9 and J usage is TRBJ2-3, with D uncertain. V lost 4 bases and J 4 bases, leaving 12 bases between the germline ends. This CDR3 spans 14 amino acids. The germline V gene has CDR1 SEHNR and CDR2 FQNEAQ (reference sequence). The CDR3 here is CASSSFAQPDTQYF. Written as DNA, the CDR3 is TGTGCCAGCAGCTCATTCGCCCAGCCAGATACGCAGTATTTT.

This clonotype has a handful of counts. J is TRBJ2-4 and V is TRBV7-3, with D uncertain. The length of the CDR3 is 11 residues. V was trimmed by 4 bases and J by 2 bases, leaving 0 bases between them. In germline, CDR1 is SGHTA, CDR2 FQGTGA. The CDR3 coding sequence is TGTGCCAGCAGCTCCAAAAACATTCAGTACTTC. This codes for CASSSKNIQYF. Full variable domain (outside the CDR3, taken from reference TRBV7-3 and TRBJ2-4): GAGVSQTPSNKVTEKGKYVELRCDPISGHTALYWYRQSLGQGPEFLIYFQGTGAADDSGLPNDRFFAVRPEGSVSTLKIQRTERGDSAVYLCASSSKNIQYFGAGTRLSVL.

The V gene is TRBV4-2, the J gene TRBJ2-7; D is ambiguous. CDR1 and CDR2 (germline): LGHNA, YNFKEQ. V dropped 0 bases and J dropped 1 base, with 10 bases sitting between them. This CDR3 contains 15 residues. As DNA, the CDR3 is TGTGCCAGCAGCCAAGATCTACCACCTTCCTACGAGCAGTACTTC. It translates to CASSQDLPPSYEQYF.

This clonotype was counted between two and nine times. This chain connects TRBV4-3 to TRBJ2-5; 9 bases line up with TRBD2. This CDR3 comprises 14 residues. Germline lookup yields CDR1 LGHNA and CDR2 YSLEER. Unmatched junction bases numbered 1, after V lost 0 bases and J lost 5 bases. CDR3 bases: TGCGCCAGCAGCCAAGAGCTAGCGGGGGAGACCCAGTACTTC. It specifies CASSQELAGETQYF.

This clonotype has more than one count but fewer than ten. The genes are TRBV6-2 or TRBV6-3 and TRBJ2-7; D is uncertain. With 7 bases removed from V and 2 bases from J, the gap between germline ends came to 15 bases. The CDR3 covers 14 residues. CDR1 MNHEY and CDR2 SVGEGT come from the germline V gene. The CDR3 reads CASMRTTATYEQYF. In DNA, the CDR3 is TGTGCCAGCATGAGGACGACGGCCACCTACGAGCAGTACTTC.

The rearrangement uses TRBV27 and TRBJ2-1, with D possibly matching TRBD2 (5 bases). Trimming cost V 6 bases and J 6 bases, with 21 bases left between them. The CDR3 contains 16 residues. Per the germline V gene, CDR1 is MNHEY and CDR2 is SMNVEV (reference sequence). The CDR3 spells CASSDPSRAAANEQFF. DNA of the CDR3: TGTGCCAGCAGCGATCCGTCGAGGGCAGCGGCCAATGAGCAGTTCTTC.

The chain uses TRBV12-3 or TRBV12-4 and TRBJ2-7; 14 positions agree with TRBD2. The trim removed 5 bases at V and 4 bases at J, leaving 16 bases unmatched. The CDR3 extends over 19 amino acids. CDR3: CASSLRPPGLAGEGYEQYF. The CDR3 bases are TGTGCCAGCAGTCTTCGACCGCCGGGACTAGCGGGAGAGGGATACGAGCAGTACTTC.

CDR3 region: CASSQVYRGTQYF. In DNA form, the CDR3 reads TGTGCCAGCAGCCAAGTTTACCGGGGGACCCAGTACTTC. The rearrangement uses TRBV5-6 and TRBJ2-5; perhaps TRBD2 as D (5 bases). V was trimmed by 4 bases and J by 7 bases, leaving 14 bases between them. Per the germline V gene, CDR1 is SGHDT and CDR2 is YYEEEE. The CDR3 runs 13 residues. The full variable domain, in which reference TRBV5-6 and TRBJ2-5 provide the parts outside the CDR3, is DAGVTQSPTHLIKTRGQQVTLRCSPKSGHDTVSWYQQALGQGPQFIFQYYEEEERQRGNFPDRFSGHQFPNYSSELNVNALLLGDSALYLCASSQVYRGTQYFGPGTRLLVL.

The gene calls are TRBV24-1 and TRBJ2-5; no clear D. The germline V gene encodes CDR1 KGHDR and CDR2 SFDVKD. V lost 4 bases and J lost 2, with 7 bases in between. The CDR3 length is 13 residues. DNA for the CDR3: TGTGCCACCAGTGACGGCGGTCAAGAGACCCAGTACTTC. Translation: CATSDGGQETQYF.

Of note for this clonotype: The junction departs from the called germline gene at one end, perhaps through a read error. The genes are TRBV7-2 and TRBJ1-3; 8 nucleotides line up with TRBD1. Germline V gene data show CDR1 as SGHTA and CDR2 as FQGNSA. The CDR3 sequence is 16 residues long. The CDR3 coding sequence is TGTGACAGCAGCTTAGTCGGACAGGGCCAGGGGAACACCATATATTTT. Translation: CDSSLVGQGQGNTIYF. The full variable domain, in which reference TRBV7-2 and TRBJ1-3 provide the parts outside the CDR3, is GAGVSQSPSNKVTEKGKDVELRCDPISGHTALYWYRQSLGQGLEFLIYFQGNSAPDKSGLPSDRFSAERTGGSVSTLTIQRTQQEDSAVYLCDSSLVGQGQGNTIYFGEGSWLTVV.

This clonotype was counted a few times. V gene TRBV7-6 combines with J gene TRBJ2-1, with unresolved D. This CDR3 has 15 residues. The germline V and J ends were trimmed by 5 bases and 0 bases, with 11 bases remaining between them. Germline loops: CDR1 SGHVS, CDR2 FNYEAQ. CDR3 in amino acids: CASSTQESSYNEQFF. The CDR3 DNA reads TGTGCCAGCAGCACTCAAGAAAGCTCCTACAATGAGCAGTTCTTC.

V and J are TRBV6-5 and TRBJ2-7, with a possible D match to TRBD2 (7 bases). V gave up 7 bases and J gave up 5 bases, with 15 bases separating them. This CDR3 is 13 amino acids long. CDR1 and CDR2 from the germline V gene are MNHEY and SVGAGI. The CDR3 nucleotides are TGTGCCAGCAAAACGGGGGGCCGGGACGAGCAGTACTTC. Its translation: CASKTGGRDEQYF.

This clonotype was recorded a few times. The gene calls are TRBV6-2 or TRBV6-3 and TRBJ1-2; the D gene is possibly TRBD1 (6 bases). Germline V gene sequence: CDR1 MNHEY, CDR2 SVGEGT. CDR3 length: 14 residues. The V and J ends lost 2 bases and 8 bases respectively, with 15 bases between them. The CDR3 sequence is CASSYQGRTPGYTF. As DNA, the CDR3 is TGTGCCAGCAGTTACCAGGGGCGTACCCCCGGCTACACCTTC.

J is TRBJ2-5 and V is TRBV5-1; possible D gene TRBD2, 7 bases. Germline CDR1 is SGHRS and CDR2 is YFSETQ. Trimming stripped 4 bases from V and 13 bases from J, with 26 bases between. The CDR3 consists of 15 residues. DNA of the CDR3: TGCGCCAGCAGCGATCTTAAAACTCGGGGGGCGCGAACGTACTTC. Its protein product is CASSDLKTRGARTYF.

The CDR3 is CSALKVNTYEQYF. CDR3 nucleotides: TGCAGTGCACTAAAGGTGAACACCTACGAGCAGTACTTC. The rearrangement joins TRBV20-1 to TRBJ2-7; D ambiguous. The V end lost 6 bases, the J end lost 2 bases, and 14 bases lay between the germline ends. The germline V gene encodes CDR1 DFQATT and CDR2 SNEGSKA (reference sequence). This CDR3 is built from 13 residues.

This clonotype was picked up many times. CDR3 loop: CASSPERGQANEQFF. In DNA form, the CDR3 reads TGCGCCAGCAGCCCCGAGCGGGGTCAGGCCAATGAGCAGTTCTTC. This chain connects TRBV5-1 to TRBJ2-1, with TRBD2 identical over 7 bases. CDR3 length equals 15 residues. Losses at the gene ends were 4 bases for V and 6 bases for J; bases not matched to a gene: 10. CDR1 SGHRS and CDR2 YFSETQ come from the germline V gene.

This chain uses TRBV7-9 with TRBJ2-1; 7 nucleotides align to TRBD2. After removal of 6 bases from V and 8 bases from J, the junction contained 7 bases not matched to a gene. The CDR3 loop spans 13 amino acids. CDR1 and CDR2 (germline): SEHNR, FQNEAQ (reference sequence). The CDR3 region has the DNA TGTGCCAGCAGTTTCGGGGAGGGATATGAGCAGTTCTTC. It yields the protein CASSFGEGYEQFF.

The chain combines TRBV24-1 with TRBJ2-3, with D maybe TRBD2 (6 bases). V was clipped by 1 base and J by 0 bases, with 10 bases between them. This CDR3 spans 16 amino acids. The V gene's germline CDR1 is KGHDR and CDR2 SFDVKD. CDR3 protein: CATSDFSGPSTDTQYF. DNA of the CDR3: TGTGCCACCAGTGATTTCAGCGGGCCCAGCACAGATACGCAGTATTTT.

V is TRBV4-1 and J is TRBJ2-7; no firm D call. There are 14 residues in the CDR3. Germline CDR1 and CDR2: MGHRA and YSYEKL. V shed 3 bases and J shed 2 bases, with 11 bases lying between them. CDR3 nucleotides: TGCGCCAGCAGCCACCAGGTAACGGCCTACGAGCAGTACTTC. It encodes CASSHQVTAYEQYF.

This clonotype was seen repeatedly, ten times or more. The chain joins TRBV5-1 to TRBJ2-3; unclear D gene. The CDR3 is 12 amino acids. The V gene's germline CDR1 is SGHRS and CDR2 YFSETQ. The ends were cut back, 2 bases at V and 4 bases at J, with 5 bases in the middle. CDR3 loop: CASSFSPDTQYF. The CDR3 region has the DNA TGCGCCAGCAGCTTTTCACCAGATACGCAGTATTTT. Looking up the rest from reference TRBV5-1 and TRBJ2-3 gives the full variable domain: KAGVTQTPRYLIKTRGQQVTLSCSPISGHRSVSWYQQTPGQGLQFLFEYFSETQRNKGNFPGRFSGRQFSNSRSEMNVSTLELGDSALYLCASSFSPDTQYFGPGTRLTVL.

V usage is TRBV21-1 and J usage is TRBJ1-1. TRBV21-1 is assigned pseudogene status. This CDR3 region has 15 residues. CDR3 residues: CASSPAGIKNTEAFF. In DNA form, the CDR3 reads TGTGCCAGCAGCCCAGCTGGGATAAAGAACACTGAAGCTTTCTTT.

This clonotype was detected only a few times. The chain couples TRBV29-1 to TRBJ2-7, with 7 bases that match TRBD2. V trimming: 3 bases; J trimming: 4 bases; junction bases outside the gene matches: 6. Germline lookup yields CDR1 SQVTM and CDR2 ANQGSEA. The CDR3 contains 13 residues. The CDR3 loop reads CSVDDQGGYEQYF. The CDR3 bases are TGCAGCGTTGATGACCAGGGAGGGTACGAGCAGTACTTC.

This chain connects TRBV13 to TRBJ2-5, with D possibly matching TRBD2 (5 bases). Trimming left V 4 bases short and J 2 bases short, with 5 bases between. This CDR3 has 12 residues. CDR1 and CDR2 from the germline V gene are PRHDT and FYEKMQ (reference sequence). For the CDR3, the DNA is TGTGCCAGCAGCTGGGAGCAAGAGACCCAGTACTTC. Translation gives CASSWEQETQYF.

There are a few counts of this clonotype. The J gene is TRBJ2-3, the V gene TRBV4-1, with a tentative D call TRBD1 (5 bases). CDR1 is MGHRA and CDR2 is YSYEKL in the germline V gene. This CDR3 spans 16 amino acids. V gave up 0 bases and J gave up 6 bases, with 16 bases separating them. This CDR3 reads CASSQDDFPGLDTQYF. DNA for the CDR3: TGCGCCAGCAGCCAAGATGATTTCCCAGGGCTGGATACGCAGTATTTT.

This clonotype appeared a few times. The rearrangement links TRBV7-3 to TRBJ2-6; D is uncertain. Trimming removed 3 bases at V and 0 bases at J, with 6 bases between. CDR1 SGHTA and CDR2 FQGTGA come from the germline V gene. The CDR3 consists of 15 residues. Written as DNA, the CDR3 is TGTGCCAGCAGCTTGAGGTTCTCTGGGGCCAACGTCCTGACTTTC. Protein: CASSLRFSGANVLTF. Full variable domain (rest looked up from reference TRBV7-3 and TRBJ2-6): GAGVSQTPSNKVTEKGKYVELRCDPISGHTALYWYRQSLGQGPEFLIYFQGTGAADDSGLPNDRFFAVRPEGSVSTLKIQRTERGDSAVYLCASSLRFSGANVLTFGAGSRLTVL.